This T cell receptor (beta chain) is from a study of neurological immune-mediated disorders. CDR1 is SGHAT, CDR2 FQNNGV, per germline. This CDR3 region has 14 residues. Trimming left V 1 base short and J 2 bases short, with 9 bases between. The team produced cDNA through 5'RACE using 10-nucleotide random UMIs. TCRdb reanalysed the 5' RACE reads using MiXCR and keeps one entry per CDR3 protein. Of approximately 16,000 distinct CDR3 sequences in the sample, 9% to 10% were seen once. The table lists this clonotype with many counts. The sequencing input was CD8+ T cells from blood. This chain connects TRBV11-2 to TRBJ2-7; no firm D call. The source of this sequence is a man over 45 in good health. The CDR3 loop is CASSLGSGAYEQYF. The CDR3 DNA reads as TGTGCCAGCAGCTTAGGGTCAGGAGCCTACGAGCAGTACTTC.